One and the same sample provided the 32 T cell receptor beta chains below, sequenced in a study of cytomegalovirus exposure and HLA in healthy donors. Assay: immunoSEQ multiplex PCR; the TCRdb copy retains only in-frame clones and omits some. The sample has 150,000 to 200,000 clones, around 92% seen once. Sequencing input: PBMCs. These receptors were obtained from a man younger than 35 in good health and CMV-seropositive.

The chain couples TRBV6-1 to TRBJ2-1; 8 bases are shared with TRBD2. V lost 8 bases to trimming and J lost 0 bases; unmatched junction nucleotides: 6. The CDR3 runs 15 residues. Germline-derived CDR1 and CDR2 are MNHNS and SASEGT. The CDR3 protein is CASGLAGNSYNEQFF. The CDR3 region has the DNA TGTGCCAGCGGATTAGCGGGAAACTCCTACAATGAGCAGTTCTTC.

The chain carries TRBV6-5 and TRBJ1-4; perhaps TRBD1 as D (6 bases). The CDR3 has 14 residues. CDR1 is MNHEY, CDR2 SVGAGI, per germline. V was clipped by 3 bases and J by 5 bases, with 10 bases between them. CDR3 nucleotide sequence: TGTGCCAGCAGTTATCAGGGGCAGAATGAAAAACTGTTTTTT. Translated, it gives CASSYQGQNEKLFF.

This clone was counted a few times. This chain uses TRBV6-6 with TRBJ1-1; TRBD1 might be the D (5 bases). Germline CDR1 MNHNY, CDR2 SVGAGI (reference sequence). The CDR3 spans 14 residues. Trimming stripped 5 bases from V and 1 base from J, with 11 bases between. The CDR3 bases are TGTGCCAGCAGTGATCGACAGTCGAACACTGAAGCTTTCTTT. It encodes CASSDRQSNTEAFF.

The sample holds one count of this clone. The V call is TRBV7-9, the J call TRBJ2-7; 8 nucleotides align to TRBD2. V lost 4 bases, J lost 3 bases, and 8 bases stayed unmatched. CDR1 and CDR2 (germline): SEHNR, FQNEAQ (reference sequence). This CDR3 spans 15 amino acids. The CDR3 bases are TGTGCCAGCAGCTCCCCCGGGACTAGTGGCTACGAGCAGTACTTC. Translation gives CASSSPGTSGYEQYF.

The sample holds one count of this clone. V usage is TRBV4-1 and J usage is TRBJ2-7, with 10 positions matching TRBD2. Germline V CDR1 and CDR2: MGHRA, YSYEKL. The CDR3 is 17 residues long. V shed 1 base and J 2 bases; nucleotides not matched to a gene: 8. This chain's CDR3 is CASSQGLPGTSAYEQYF. The CDR3, as DNA: TGCGCCAGCAGCCAAGGCCTCCCCGGGACTAGCGCCTACGAGCAGTACTTC.

This rearrangement joins TRBV4-2 to TRBJ1-3; D is uncertain. Per the germline V gene, CDR1 is LGHNA and CDR2 is YNFKEQ. The CDR3 totals 16 residues. Trimming shortened V by 0 bases and J by 2 bases, and 11 bases separated the two germline ends. CDR3 nucleotide sequence: TGTGCCAGCAGCCAAGAAAGACCCGGGACTGGAAACACCATATATTTT. Its protein product is CASSQERPGTGNTIYF.

This clone came up a few times. The chain carries TRBV2 and TRBJ1-2, with TRBD1 identical over 10 bases. V was pared by 6 bases and J by 3 bases, with 7 bases of the junction left unmatched. The CDR3 spans 15 residues. Germline assignment: CDR1 SNHLY and CDR2 FYNNEI. CDR3 residues: CASSDRDRGDYGYTF. CDR3 nucleotides: TGTGCCAGCAGCGACCGGGACAGGGGTGACTATGGCTACACCTTC.

The count of this clone is one. The gene calls are TRBV19 and TRBJ2-5, with 7 bases identical to TRBD2. J lost 2 bases, V lost 3 bases, and 3 bases had no gene match. Germline assignment: CDR1 LNHDA and CDR2 SQIVND (reference sequence). The CDR3 runs to 14 residues. Here the CDR3 reads CASSIGGGQETQYF. In nucleotides, the CDR3 is TGTGCCAGTAGTATTGGGGGGGGACAAGAGACCCAGTACTTC.

This clone was seen a single time. The chain links TRBV5-1 to TRBJ2-1; the D is unclear. The length of the CDR3 is 14 residues. V shed 0 bases and J shed 5 bases, with 9 bases lying between them. Looked up from germline, CDR1 is SGHRS and CDR2 is YFSETQ. The chain's CDR3 is CASSLGALDNEQFF. DNA for the CDR3: TGCGCCAGCAGCTTGGGGGCGTTAGACAATGAGCAGTTCTTC.

The chain has TRBV2 and TRBJ2-4; the match to TRBD2 covers 7 bases. Germline CDR1 reads SNHLY; CDR2 reads FYNNEI. V lost 0 bases and J lost 15; bases outside the gene matches: 11. This CDR3 has 14 amino acids. CDR3 amino acids: CASSEALQGGVGYF. The CDR3 DNA sequence: TGTGCCAGCAGTGAAGCGCTCCAGGGAGGGGTAGGGTACTTC.

The chain recombines TRBV18 with TRBJ2-2; 8 bases fit TRBD1. From germline, CDR1 is KGHSH and CDR2 LQKENI. This CDR3 region has 19 residues. J lost 5 bases, V lost 8 bases, and 22 bases had no gene match. CDR3 in DNA: TGTGCCAGCCTCCAGTTGGCAGGACAGGGTGGTCGTTGGACCGGGGAGCTGTTTTTT. This gives the protein CASLQLAGQGGRWTGELFF.

This clone has just a few counts. The rearrangement joins TRBV29-1 to TRBJ1-5; D gene unclear. Germline values: CDR1 SQVTM, CDR2 ANQGSEA. The CDR3 is 12 amino acids. The V and J ends lost 6 bases and 0 bases respectively, with 6 bases between them. The CDR3 DNA sequence: TGCAGCGTGGGCAATAGCAATCAGCCCCAGCATTTT. The encoded protein is CSVGNSNQPQHF.

J is TRBJ1-1 and V is TRBV9; 9 bases fit TRBD1. Germline CDR1 is SGDLS and CDR2 is YYNGEE. The V gene end was trimmed by 3 bases and the J gene end by 5 bases; junction bases not matched to a gene: 2. CDR3 length: 13 amino acids. The CDR3 region has the DNA TGTGCCAGCAGCGCGGGACAGGGAACTGAAGCTTTCTTT. Its translation is CASSAGQGTEAFF.

The chain combines TRBV27 with TRBJ2-1; D is unclear. In germline, CDR1 is MNHEY, CDR2 SMNVEV (reference sequence). V was clipped by 3 bases and J by 6 bases, with 9 bases between them. This CDR3 has 13 amino acids. CDR3 residues: CASSLRGTNEQFF. The CDR3 bases are TGTGCCAGCAGTTTGCGAGGAACCAATGAGCAGTTCTTC.

The chain recombines TRBV19 with TRBJ2-1, with 11 bases matching TRBD2. The CDR3 contains 15 residues. Trimming took 10 bases from V and 3 from J; bases not matched to a gene: 8. Per the germline V gene, CDR1 is LNHDA and CDR2 is SQIVND (reference sequence). The CDR3, as DNA: TGTGCCACCAGTCTAGCGGGAGGCCGCTACAATGAGCAGTTCTTC. Its protein is CATSLAGGRYNEQFF.

About this clone: The same CDR3 is also encoded by other DNA sequences in this sample. This sequence joins TRBV7-9 and TRBJ2-7, with 11 bases identical to TRBD2. This CDR3 has 14 amino acids. V dropped 6 bases and J dropped 4; count of bases not matched to a gene: 5. Germline V gene lookup returns CDR1 SEHNR and CDR2 FQNEAQ (reference sequence). The CDR3 nucleotides read TGTGCCAGCAGTCCCGGGACTAGCGGTTACGAGCAGTACTTC. This gives the protein CASSPGTSGYEQYF.

The chain joins TRBV27 to TRBJ2-7; 10 bases align to TRBD1. This CDR3 has 15 amino acids. The V segment lost 5 bases and the J segment 5 bases; nucleotides outside the gene matches: 9. Germline CDR1 and CDR2: MNHEY and SMNVEV (reference sequence). The CDR3 spells CASSPWGTGDHEQYF. The CDR3 DNA reads TGTGCCAGCAGTCCCTGGGGGACAGGGGACCACGAGCAGTACTTC.

This rearrangement joins TRBV6-5 to TRBJ1-5; possibly TRBD1 for D (6 bases). This CDR3 comprises 14 residues. Trimming removed 8 bases from V and 1 base from J, with 12 bases in between. CDR1 MNHEY and CDR2 SVGAGI come from the germline V gene. CDR3 in amino acids: CASGGAYSNQPQHF. In DNA form, the CDR3 reads TGTGCCAGCGGGGGGGCCTACAGCAATCAGCCCCAGCATTTT.

The sample holds one count of this clone. The chain uses TRBV5-1 and TRBJ2-7; 7 positions match TRBD1. V was clipped by 0 bases and J by 3 bases; unmatched bases: 6. This CDR3 region has 15 residues. Germline V gives CDR1 SGHRS, CDR2 YFSETQ. CDR3 in amino acids: CASSLGTGLGYEQYF. CDR3 in DNA: TGCGCCAGCAGCTTGGGGACAGGCTTAGGCTACGAGCAGTACTTC.

The chain couples TRBV7-2 to TRBJ2-3; 7 bases agree with TRBD1. The length of the CDR3 is 15 residues. Germline V CDR1 and CDR2: SGHTA, FQGNSA. Trimming at V came to 5 bases and at J to 0 bases, leaving 5 bases not matched to a gene. CDR3 DNA: TGTGCCAGCAGCAGGCCACAGGGGAGCACAGATACGCAGTATTTT. Its translation is CASSRPQGSTDTQYF.

The V call is TRBV2, the J call TRBJ1-5; 7 bases are shared with TRBD1. V dropped 6 bases and J dropped 6; count of bases not matched to a gene: 14. Looked up from germline, CDR1 is SNHLY and CDR2 is FYNNEI. The length of the CDR3 is 16 residues. CDR3 sequence reads: CASRAHRGRSGQPQHF. CDR3 bases: TGTGCCAGCAGGGCTCACAGGGGACGATCGGGTCAGCCCCAGCATTTT.

The chain combines TRBV2 with TRBJ2-7, with D possibly matching TRBD2 (5 bases). Germline loops: CDR1 SNHLY, CDR2 FYNNEI. V lost 2 bases and J lost 6, with 11 bases in between. This CDR3 is built from 13 residues. In nucleotides, the CDR3 is TGTGCCAGCAGTGAAATTTGGGAGAGCGAGCAGTACTTC. The encoded protein is CASSEIWESEQYF.

The V call is TRBV18, the J call TRBJ2-1, with 7 nucleotides matching TRBD2. V lost 8 bases, J lost 2 bases, and 6 bases stayed unmatched. Germline values: CDR1 KGHSH, CDR2 LQKENI. This CDR3 has 14 residues. CDR3 bases: TGTGCCAGCAGGGCTAGCGGTACCTACAATGAGCAGTTCTTC. This translates into CASRASGTYNEQFF.

J is TRBJ2-5 and V is TRBV11-3, with 10 bases matching TRBD1. Germline loops: CDR1 SGHNT, CDR2 YENEEA. V lost 3 bases to trimming and J lost 5 bases; unmatched junction nucleotides: 6. This CDR3 region has 15 residues. The CDR3 DNA follows: TGTGCCAGCAGCTTGACAGGGGGCGCAGGGGAGACCCAGTACTTC. This encodes CASSLTGGAGETQYF.

V usage is TRBV6-1 and J usage is TRBJ2-6, with 7 bases lining up with TRBD1. Trimming took 6 bases from V and 0 from J; bases not matched to a gene: 2. Germline V gene sequence: CDR1 MNHNS, CDR2 SASEGT. This CDR3 region has 15 residues. CDR3 loop: CASRGQSSGANVLTF. In DNA form, the CDR3 reads TGTGCCAGCAGGGGACAGAGCTCTGGGGCCAACGTCCTGACTTTC.

The CDR3 here is CASSYLRDSYEQYF. The CDR3 coding sequence is TGTGCCAGCAGCTACCTCAGGGATTCGTACGAGCAGTACTTC. The chain has TRBV11-2 and TRBJ2-7; D perhaps matches TRBD1 (5 bases). The CDR3 totals 14 residues. Trimming took 4 bases from V and 4 from J, leaving 14 bases between them. Germline lookup yields CDR1 SGHAT and CDR2 FQNNGV.

The genes are TRBV7-9 and TRBJ2-2; 7 bases line up with TRBD2. The CDR3 loop spans 14 amino acids. Germline CDR1 is SEHNR and CDR2 is FQNEAQ (reference sequence). V dropped 5 bases and J dropped 5; count of bases not matched to a gene: 5. CDR3 bases: TGTGCCAGCAGCCCCGGACTAGTTACCGGGGAGCTGTTTTTT. Translation: CASSPGLVTGELFF.

The genes are TRBV28 and TRBJ2-4; tentative D call: TRBD2 (6 bases). The length of the CDR3 is 15 residues. V shed 6 bases and J shed 6 bases, with 18 bases lying between them. Germline CDR1 reads MDHEN; CDR2 reads SYDVKM. This CDR3 is CASSPGGLDVNIQYF. CDR3 nucleotide sequence: TGTGCCAGCAGCCCCGGGGGACTGGACGTAAACATTCAGTACTTC.

CDR3 in amino acids: CASSEAKGRTEAFF. CDR3 sequence (DNA): TGTGCCAGCAGTGAAGCGAAAGGGAGAACTGAAGCTTTCTTT. This sequence joins TRBV2 and TRBJ1-1; D is ambiguous. The germline gives CDR1 SNHLY, CDR2 FYNNEI. V was shortened by 0 bases and J by 5 bases, with 10 bases between the two germline ends. CDR3 size: 14 residues. Combining the CDR3 with reference TRBV2 and TRBJ1-1 gives the whole variable domain EPEVTQTPSHQVTQMGQEVILRCVPISNHLYFYWYRQILGQKVEFLVSFYNNEISEKSEIFDDQFSVERPDGSNFTLKIRSTKLEDSAMYFCASSEAKGRTEAFFGQGTRLTVV.

This clone has just one count. J is TRBJ2-7 and V is TRBV6-4; possible D gene TRBD2, 6 bases. Trimming stripped 0 bases from V and 0 bases from J, with 15 bases between. The germline gives CDR1 MRHNA, CDR2 SNTAGT. The CDR3 has 17 residues. CDR3 residues: CASSDSTGGTISYEQYF. The CDR3 coding sequence is TGTGCCAGCAGTGACTCAACCGGCGGGACCATCTCCTACGAGCAGTACTTC.

The V and J genes are TRBV4-2 and TRBJ1-3; tentative D call: TRBD1 (6 bases). The CDR3 has 14 amino acids. V lost 4 bases to trimming and J lost 3 bases, with 10 bases between them. Looked up from germline, CDR1 is LGHNA and CDR2 is YNFKEQ. The CDR3 is CASSLRTDGNTIYF. The DNA for the CDR3 is TGTGCCAGCAGCCTCCGGACAGATGGAAACACCATATATTTT.

This chain uses TRBV10-3 with TRBJ2-1; 10 bases agree with TRBD2. The CDR3 is made up of 14 amino acids. Germline CDR1 ENHRY, CDR2 SYGVKD. The junction had 13 bases not matched to a gene; V was cut back by 11 bases and J by 9 bases. The CDR3 is CAVKTSSGSGEQFF. CDR3 nucleotides: TGTGCCGTCAAGACCTCTAGCGGGAGTGGTGAGCAGTTCTTC.